Listed below are T cell receptor beta chains from one sample, sequenced in a study of blood T cell repertoires in COVID-19. Libraries were prepared by immunoSEQ multiplex PCR; TCRdb keeps only in-frame clonotypes and omits some of them. Here the sample spans under 200,000 clones, 80% to 90% being singletons. Sequences were obtained from peripheral blood. All receptors derive from a man aged 35 to 55 with active or convalescent COVID-19. Both conserved end residues are part of each CDR3. The D gene is left open where the match is weak. A clone size is listed for some rows: how often the clone was seen (once, few, many), or a class if it is expanded.

>NA|TRBV2|NA|TRBJ2-7
TGTGCCAGCTCTCCAGACAGGTCCTCCTACGAGCAGTACTTC
CASSPDRSSYEQYF
>NA|TRBV7-6|NA|TRBJ1-3
TGTGCCAGCAGCTTAGTGGGGGCCTCTGGAAACACCATATATTTT
CASSLVGASGNTIYF
>NA|TRBV4-1|NA|TRBJ2-6
TGCGCCAGCAGCCAAGAGCACAGCCCGCCTGGGGCCAACGTCCTGACTTTC
CASSQEHSPPGANVLTF
>TRBD1|TRBV5-8|NA|TRBJ1-2
TGTGCCAGCAGCGTGACAGGGACCTATGGCTACACCTTC
CASSVTGTYGYTF
>TRBD1|TRBV5-1|NA|TRBJ1-3
TGCGCCAGCAGCTCAAGTCCCGGGACAGGGGACACCATATATTTT
CASSSSPGTGDTIYF
>TRBD1|TRBV2|once|TRBJ1-5
TGTGCCAGCAGTGGACAGGGCCTTAGCAATCAGCCCCAGCATTTT
CASSGQGLSNQPQHF
>NA|TRBV19|NA|TRBJ1-6
TGTGCCAGTAGTACAGGGACACCCGACCTAACTAATTCACCCCTCCACTTT
CASSTGTPDLTNSPLHF
>TRBD1|TRBV5-8|once|TRBJ1-6
TGTGCCAGCAGCTTGGACAGGGGATGGGGTTCACCCCTCCACTTT
CASSLDRGWGSPLHF
>NA|TRBV27|NA|TRBJ2-1
TGTGCCAGCAGCCCTCAGGGCAGCTACAATGAGCAGTTCTTC
CASSPQGSYNEQFF
>NA|TRBV2|NA|TRBJ1-2
TGTGCCAGCAGCCGAATGGAGGGCTCCTATGGCTACACCTTC
CASSRMEGSYGYTF
>NA|TRBV4-1|NA|TRBJ1-4
TGCGCCAGCAGCCAACCTACACGGGGTCCCGGAAAACTGTTTTTT
CASSQPTRGPGKLFF
>TRBD1|TRBV3-1/TRBV3-2|NA|TRBJ1-1
TGTGCCAGCAGCCAAGCCACATTGCAGGGGGCTGAAGCTTTCTTT
CASSQATLQGAEAFF
>NA|TRBV5-4|NA|TRBJ2-1
TGTGCCAGCAGCGGGAGGATGGGCTCCTACAATGAGCAGTTCTTC
CASSGRMGSYNEQFF
>NA|TRBV5-4|NA|TRBJ2-3
TGTGCCAGCAGCTTACCCGGCGGAATCGCAGATACGCAGTATTTT
CASSLPGGIADTQYF
>TRBD1|TRBV7-9|few|TRBJ1-3
TGTGCCAGCAGCGAGACAGGGCAAGTTGGAAACACCATATATTTT
CASSETGQVGNTIYF
>NA|TRBV7-9|NA|TRBJ1-2
TGTGCCAGCAGCTCCCACGCGGGGCCCCATGGCTACACCTTC
CASSSHAGPHGYTF
>TRBD1|TRBV5-1|NA|TRBJ2-7
TGCGCCAGCAGCTTGCAGGGGGGACAGGGATCCTACGAGCAGTACTTC
CASSLQGGQGSYEQYF
>TRBD1|TRBV5-4|many|TRBJ1-6
TGTGCCAGCAGCCAACCTCCGGGACAGGGAGACTCACCCCTCCACTTT
CASSQPPGQGDSPLHF
>TRBD1|TRBV28|NA|TRBJ2-2
TGTGCCAGCAGTTTATTGATTTCCCCAGGGGGTGCGAACACCGGGGAGCTGTTTTTT
CASSLLISPGGANTGELFF
>NA|TRBV4-1|NA|TRBJ2-3
TGCGCCAGCAGCTTAAAGATTTCCGGGGCAGATACGCAGTATTTT
CASSLKISGADTQYF
>NA|TRBV3-1/TRBV3-2|NA|TRBJ2-3
TGTGCCAGCAGCCAAACCGGGACTAGCACAGATACGCAGTATTTT
CASSQTGTSTDTQYF
>TRBD2|TRBV5-1|NA|TRBJ2-7
TGCGCCAGCAGCTTCGGGGGGATCGAGCAGTACTTC
CASSFGGIEQYF
>NA|TRBV5-1|once|TRBJ1-2
TGCGCCAGCAGCTTGACAGCCAAATCTAACTATGGCTACACCTTC
CASSLTAKSNYGYTF
>NA|TRBV6-5|NA|TRBJ2-3
TGTGCCAGCAGTTACCGCGGACAGAACACAGATACGCAGTATTTT
CASSYRGQNTDTQYF
>NA|TRBV7-8|NA|TRBJ1-2
TGTGCCAGCAGCTCTCTCAGGGGATCCCTCTATGGCTACACCTTC
CASSSLRGSLYGYTF
>NA|TRBV5-1|NA|TRBJ1-2
TGCGCCAGCAGCACCCTTCCCAAGCTGCCCTATGGCTACACCTTC
CASSTLPKLPYGYTF
>TRBD2|TRBV7-2|NA|TRBJ2-2
TGTGCCAGCAGCTTAGCCCCGGGACTAGCGGGGCGGGAGGAGACCACCGGGGAGCTGTTTTTT
CASSLAPGLAGREETTGELFF
>NA|TRBV6-5|NA|TRBJ1-5
TGTGCCAGCAGAACAGGACCCAGTCAAGATCAGCCCCAGCATTTT
CASRTGPSQDQPQHF
>NA|TRBV7-3|NA|TRBJ2-1
TGTGCCAGCAGCTTAAACCCGCCGGGGGCCTACAATGAGCAGTTCTTC
CASSLNPPGAYNEQFF
>NA|TRBV2|few|TRBJ1-2
TGTGCCAGCAGTGAAGAACGGGTCGCCTATGGCTACACCTTC
CASSEERVAYGYTF
>NA|TRBV7-9|NA|TRBJ2-1
TGTGCCAGCAGCTTGGGTGGGGCCAATGAGCAGTTCTTC
CASSLGGANEQFF
>TRBD2|TRBV10-3|once|TRBJ2-3
TGTGCCATCAGTTTCGGGGGGGGAACGACAGATACGCAGTATTTT
CAISFGGGTTDTQYF
>TRBD2|TRBV3-1/TRBV3-2|once|TRBJ2-2
TGTGCCAGCAGCCAAGGAAGCGGGGGGGCCAGGGAGCTGTTTTTT
CASSQGSGGARELFF
>NA|TRBV14|NA|TRBJ2-5
TGTGCCAGCAGCCAATGGATCCTTGGGCGAGAGACCCAGTACTTC
CASSQWILGRETQYF
>NA|TRBV9|NA|TRBJ1-1
TGTGCCAGCTCCCCTAACTTTATTGAAGCTTTCTTT
CASSPNFIEAFF
>TRBD1|TRBV27|NA|TRBJ1-1
TGTGCCAGCAGTTTAATCGGGCGGACAGGGGGCTGGAACACTGAAGCTTTCTTT
CASSLIGRTGGWNTEAFF
>NA|TRBV12-5|NA|TRBJ1-1
TGTGCTAGTGGTTTGGTACTAAGGGGCAGGGGCACTACTGAAGCTTTCTTT
CASGLVLRGRGTTEAFF
>TRBD2|TRBV7-6|NA|TRBJ2-3
TGTGCCAGCAGCCAAAAGACTAGCGGGGACACAGATACGCAGTATTTT
CASSQKTSGDTDTQYF
>TRBD2|TRBV7-7|NA|TRBJ2-1
TGTGCTAGCAGTAAGGGAACTAGCGGGGTGTACAATGAGCAGTTCTTC
CASSKGTSGVYNEQFF
>NA|TRBV3-1/TRBV3-2|NA|TRBJ2-2
TGTGCCAGCAGCCGTAAGTCCGGGGGCGGGGAGCTGTTTTTT
CASSRKSGGGELFF
>NA|TRBV5-1|NA|TRBJ1-2
TGCGCCAGCAGCCTCGACACCTCGGGGAGCTATGGCTACACCTTC
CASSLDTSGSYGYTF
>TRBD1|TRBV6-5|NA|TRBJ1-2
TGTGCCAGCAGTCCACAGGGGGGGACCTATGGCTACACCTTC
CASSPQGGTYGYTF